This entry features one TCR beta chain sequence. Its target is not known. CDR3 length: 14 amino acids. The germline V gene has CDR1 SGHNT and CDR2 YENEEA. The junction had 9 bases not matched to a gene; V was cut back by 5 bases and J by 10 bases. Sequencing used immunoSEQ multiplex PCR; TCRdb keeps in-frame clones, though not all of them. Among some 110,000 clones listed, about nine tenths were seen once. This sample was included in a study of T cell responses to AZD1222 COVID-19 vaccine. Study-wide results and caveats: Following two doses of AZD1222, Spike-specific TCR breadth and depth rose.

Here the sequenced sample was peripheral blood, taken on day 0 of AZD1222 vaccination. The chain carries TRBV11-3 and TRBJ1-4; TRBD1 aligns across 8 bases. This TCR was recovered from an adult in good health. The CDR3 DNA is TGTGCCAGCAGCGGGGACAGGCCCCGGGGAAAACTGTTTTTT. Its protein product is CASSGDRPRGKLFF.